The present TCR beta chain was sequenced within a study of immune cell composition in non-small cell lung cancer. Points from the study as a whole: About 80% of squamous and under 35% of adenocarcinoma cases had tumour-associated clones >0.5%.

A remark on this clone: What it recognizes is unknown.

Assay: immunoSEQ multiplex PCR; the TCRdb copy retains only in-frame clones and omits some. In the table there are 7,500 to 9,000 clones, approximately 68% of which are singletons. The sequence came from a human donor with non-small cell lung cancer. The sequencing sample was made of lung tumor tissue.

The CDR3 DNA is TGTGCCAGCAGTGATCAGACTAGCGGGGGGTGGGAGACCCAGTACTTC. Protein: CASSDQTSGGWETQYF. The genes are TRBV6-4 and TRBJ2-5, with 13 positions matching TRBD2. CDR3 length: 16 amino acids. Per germline, CDR1 MRHNA and CDR2 SNTAGT. J lost 5 bases, V lost 3 bases, and 6 bases had no gene match.